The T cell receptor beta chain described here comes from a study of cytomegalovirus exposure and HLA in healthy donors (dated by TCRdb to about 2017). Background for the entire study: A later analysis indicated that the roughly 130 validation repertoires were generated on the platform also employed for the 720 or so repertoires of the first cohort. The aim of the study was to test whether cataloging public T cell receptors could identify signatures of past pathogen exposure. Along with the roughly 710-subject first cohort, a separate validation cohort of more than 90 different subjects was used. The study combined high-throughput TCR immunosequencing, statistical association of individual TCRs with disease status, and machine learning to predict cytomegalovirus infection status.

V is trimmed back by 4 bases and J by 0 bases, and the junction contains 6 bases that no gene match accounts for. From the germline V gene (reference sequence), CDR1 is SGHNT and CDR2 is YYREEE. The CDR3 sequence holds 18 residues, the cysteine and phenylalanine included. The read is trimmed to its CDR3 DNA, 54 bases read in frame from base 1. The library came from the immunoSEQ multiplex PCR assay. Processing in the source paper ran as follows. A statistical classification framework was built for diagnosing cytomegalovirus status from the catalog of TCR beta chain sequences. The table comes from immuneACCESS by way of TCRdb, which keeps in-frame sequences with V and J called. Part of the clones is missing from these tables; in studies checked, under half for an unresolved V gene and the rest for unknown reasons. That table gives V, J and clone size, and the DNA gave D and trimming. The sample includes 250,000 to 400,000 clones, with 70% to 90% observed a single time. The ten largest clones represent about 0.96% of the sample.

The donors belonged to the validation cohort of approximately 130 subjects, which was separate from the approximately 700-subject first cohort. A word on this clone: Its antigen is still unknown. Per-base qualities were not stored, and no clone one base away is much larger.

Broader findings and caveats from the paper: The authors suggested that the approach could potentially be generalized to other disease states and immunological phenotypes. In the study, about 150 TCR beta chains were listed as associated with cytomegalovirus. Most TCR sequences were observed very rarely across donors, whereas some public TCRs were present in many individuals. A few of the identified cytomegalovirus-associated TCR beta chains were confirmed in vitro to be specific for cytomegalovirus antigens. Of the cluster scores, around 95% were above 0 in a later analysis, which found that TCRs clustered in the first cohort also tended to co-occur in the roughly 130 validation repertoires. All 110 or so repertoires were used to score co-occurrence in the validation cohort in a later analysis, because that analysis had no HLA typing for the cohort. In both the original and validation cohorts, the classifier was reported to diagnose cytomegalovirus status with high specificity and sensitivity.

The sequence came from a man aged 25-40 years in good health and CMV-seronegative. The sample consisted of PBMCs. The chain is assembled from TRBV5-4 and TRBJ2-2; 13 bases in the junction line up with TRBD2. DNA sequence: TGTGCCAGCAGCGGCACTAGCGGGGGGGCCGCGAACACCGGGGAGCTGTTTTTT. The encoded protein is CASSGTSGGAANTGELFF. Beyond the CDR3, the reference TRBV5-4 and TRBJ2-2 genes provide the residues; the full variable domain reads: ETGVTQSPTHLIKTRGQQVTLRCSSQSGHNTVSWYQQALGQGPQFIFQYYREEENGRGNFPPRFSGLQFPNYSSELNVNALELDDSALYLCASSGTSGGAANTGELFFGEGSRLTVL.